The 5 T cell receptor beta chains reported below all come from one sample, sequenced in a study of CD8 T cells in ankylosing spondylitis (TCRdb year 2017). Study-level results and caveats: A TCR beta motif made up of several highly homologous amino acid variants appeared to be characteristic of blood from ankylosing spondylitis patients.

Receptor amplification or capture employed 5' RACE. TCRdb names Illumina HiSeq 2500 as the instrument used. The public reads were reprocessed in TCRdb via fastp at Q25 and MiXCR, keeping in-frame beta chains. CDR3 protein sequences are deduplicated, and each keeps its most common genes and DNA. The sample records hundreds of thousands of distinct CDR3 sequences, approximately 12% of which are singletons. The biggest ten clones account for around 0.51% of the sample. Their recognized antigens are unknown. The sequenced sample consisted of blood, either unsorted or a sorted T cell fraction (not recorded which). These receptors originate from a male donor with ankylosing spondylitis.

This rearrangement joins TRBV12-3 or TRBV12-4 to TRBJ2-1; the D is unclear. This CDR3 has 12 amino acids. Trimming left V 6 bases short and J 13 bases short, with 16 bases between. This chain's CDR3 is CASSQNGPVQFF. For the CDR3, the DNA is TGTGCCAGCAGCCAAAACGGGCCAGTACAGTTCTTC.

The genes are TRBV6-4 and TRBJ2-1; 14 positions agree with TRBD2. Germline CDR1 is MRHNA and CDR2 is SNTAGT. The ends lost 4 bases at V and 6 bases at J; junction bases unmatched: 2. The CDR3 spans 15 residues. Here the CDR3 DNA reads TGTGCCAGCAGTGGGGGACTAGCGGGAGTCAATGAGCAGTTCTTC. Amino acid sequence: CASSGGLAGVNEQFF.

The genes are TRBV7-2 and TRBJ1-1; D is unresolved. Germline-derived CDR1 and CDR2 are SGHTA and FQGNSA. Trimming removed 5 bases from V and 4 bases from J, with 23 bases in between. The CDR3 consists of 17 residues. CDR3 residues: CASSPAGREGLGTEAFF. In nucleotides, the CDR3 is TGTGCCAGCAGCCCGGCGGGGAGGGAAGGTCTGGGCACTGAAGCTTTCTTT.

The chain links TRBV27 to TRBJ2-5, with TRBD2 matching over 11 bases. J was trimmed by 2 bases and V by 7 bases; bases with no gene match: 9. The germline CDR1 and CDR2 sequences are MNHEY and SMNVEV (reference sequence). The CDR3 extends over 16 amino acids. The CDR3 loop reads CASTAWVAGGQETQYF. CDR3 bases: TGTGCCAGCACTGCCTGGGTAGCGGGGGGGCAAGAGACCCAGTACTTC.

This clonotype came up many times. The chain links TRBV29-1 to TRBJ1-1; a weak D match, TRBD1 (6 bases). CDR3 length: 12 residues. Trimming shortened V by 6 bases and J by 3 bases, and 11 bases separated the two germline ends. Germline lookup yields CDR1 SQVTM and CDR2 ANQGSEA. The CDR3 DNA reads TGCAGCGTCTTACGACAGGACACTGAAGCTTTCTTT. Translation: CSVLRQDTEAFF.